This T cell receptor beta chain appears in the sequencing data of a study of ipilimumab plus nivolumab after autologous stem cell transplantation. TCRdb keeps only in-frame clones here, not all; method: immunoSEQ multiplex PCR. The sample has about 84,000 clones; 83% are singletons. Per germline, CDR1 MNHEY and CDR2 SVGAGI. With 4 bases clipped from V and 12 bases from J, the junction kept 7 bases outside the gene matches. This CDR3 has 12 residues. This chain uses TRBV6-5 with TRBJ1-1, with 8 nucleotides matching TRBD1. The specimen was PBMCs, collected in a trial of ipilimumab plus nivolumab as post-transplant consolidation. The origin of this receptor is a male donor with diffuse large B-cell lymphoma. In DNA form, the CDR3 reads TGTGCCAGCAGTTCCCCTACAGGGGGAACTTTCTTT. As protein: CASSSPTGGTFF.